One and the same sample provided the 31 T cell receptor beta chains below, sequenced in a study of T-cell memory formation after mild COVID-19. In TCRdb, the 5' RACE reads were re-called with MiXCR into one record per CDR3 protein. The sample consists of a few hundred thousand distinct CDR3 sequences, 16% of them appearing once. Input material: PBMCs or a T cell subset sorted from them (not recorded which). Receptors originate from a man in his late teens or twenties who had mild COVID-19 (a few samples of this study predate the infection). Cell type and time point are not known.

The sample holds a few counts of this clonotype. The chain employs TRBV28 and TRBJ2-1; D possibly corresponds to TRBD2 (6 bases). Looked up from germline, CDR1 is MDHEN and CDR2 is SYDVKM. V lost 6 bases, J lost 7 bases, and 13 bases lay in between. This CDR3 comprises 13 residues. CDR3 DNA: TGTGCCAGCAGACTAGGGACTCCGAATGAGCAGTTCTTC. Its protein product is CASRLGTPNEQFF.

The chain employs TRBV6-5 and TRBJ2-1; weak D call: TRBD2 (5 bases). Germline values: CDR1 MNHEY, CDR2 SVGAGI. Trimming cost V 0 bases and J 5 bases, with 8 bases left between them. The CDR3 extends over 14 amino acids. CDR3 sequence: CASSYSRGNNEQFF. Here the CDR3 DNA reads TGTGCCAGCAGTTACTCGAGAGGGAACAATGAGCAGTTCTTC.

This clonotype was observed a handful of times. The chain uses TRBV18 and TRBJ2-4; TRBD1 agrees at 9 bases. Germline values: CDR1 KGHSH, CDR2 LQKENI. This CDR3 comprises 14 residues. Trimming took 3 bases from V and 7 from J; bases not matched to a gene: 4. CDR3 in DNA: TGTGCCAGCTCACCGACTGGACAGGGGAACATTCAGTACTTC. Translated: CASSPTGQGNIQYF.

This chain connects TRBV6-2 or TRBV6-3 to TRBJ1-2; D is ambiguous. The ends were cut back, 0 bases at V and 3 bases at J, with 14 bases in the middle. The CDR3 contains 16 residues. Per the germline V gene, CDR1 is MNHEY and CDR2 is SVGEGT. Here the CDR3 reads CASSYSMRVQDYGYTF. Written as DNA, the CDR3 is TGTGCCAGCAGTTACTCGATGCGGGTTCAAGACTATGGCTACACCTTC.

This clonotype was counted between two and nine times. This chain connects TRBV7-9 to TRBJ2-3, with 10 nucleotides matching TRBD2. CDR1 is SEHNR, CDR2 FQNEAQ, per germline (reference sequence). The CDR3 spans 14 residues. J gave up 6 bases and V 8 bases, and 8 bases lay outside the gene matches. CDR3 region: CASARSGGADTQYF. CDR3 bases: TGTGCCAGCGCCAGAAGCGGGGGGGCGGATACGCAGTATTTT.

This clonotype was detected a few times. The chain recombines TRBV18 with TRBJ1-5, with D uncertain. Trimming removed 3 bases from V and 2 bases from J, with 17 bases in between. Germline-derived CDR1 and CDR2 are KGHSH and LQKENI. The CDR3 consists of 17 residues. The CDR3 region is CASSPREGVRGNQPQHF. The CDR3 DNA sequence: TGTGCCAGCTCACCGAGGGAGGGCGTGAGGGGCAATCAGCCCCAGCATTTT.

This clonotype was counted ten times or more. This chain joins TRBV12-3 or TRBV12-4 and TRBJ2-5, with TRBD2 matching 10 bases. Germline trimming cut 3 bases from V and 2 bases from J; bases unmatched to any gene: 6. The CDR3 consists of 16 residues. The CDR3 nucleotides read TGTGCCAGCAGTTTCGGGCTAGCGGGGGTTCAAGAGACCCAGTACTTC. It translates to CASSFGLAGVQETQYF.

CDR3 nucleotides: TGTGCCAGCAGTTTAAAGCGGGGCACCTACAATGAGCAGTTCTTC. Amino acids: CASSLKRGTYNEQFF. The chain has TRBV12-3 or TRBV12-4 and TRBJ2-1; TRBD2 matches 7 bases. V shed 2 bases and J 2 bases; nucleotides not matched to a gene: 3. The CDR3 runs to 15 residues.

This clonotype was detected a few times. The chain couples TRBV21-1 to TRBJ1-2. TRBV21-1 is marked as a pseudogene. The CDR3 length is 18 residues. CDR3 sequence: CASSKVGPSRSTNYGYTF. CDR3 DNA sequence: TGTGCCAGCAGCAAAGTAGGGCCCTCAAGAAGTACTAACTATGGCTACACCTTC.

The CDR3: CASSPWGWQDEQFF. The CDR3, as DNA: TGTGCCAGCTCACCGTGGGGGTGGCAAGATGAGCAGTTCTTC. The chain uses TRBV18 and TRBJ2-1; D is tentatively TRBD1 or TRBD2 (5 bases each). The CDR3 is made up of 14 amino acids. V lost 3 bases to trimming and J lost 8 bases, with 14 bases between them. Germline assignment: CDR1 KGHSH and CDR2 LQKENI.

In regard to this clonotype: An end of the junction does not agree with germline; a read error may underlie this. The V call is TRBV10-3, the J call TRBJ2-2; the match to TRBD2 covers 10 bases. Germline CDR1 and CDR2: ENHRY and SYGVKD. The CDR3 totals 17 residues. The CDR3 DNA reads TGTGCCAGCAGTGGGCTAGCGGGGGCACCAAGGGCCGGGGAGCTGTTTTTT. Protein: CASSGLAGAPRAGELFF.

CDR3 region: CATSRDRVVTEQYF. In DNA, the CDR3 is TGTGCCACCAGCAGAGACAGGGTGGTCACCGAGCAGTACTTC. This chain links TRBV15 with TRBJ2-7, with a possible D match to TRBD1 (5 bases). The V end lost 0 bases, the J end lost 6 bases, and 12 bases lay between the germline ends. The CDR3 totals 14 residues. CDR1 LNHNV and CDR2 YYDKDF come from the germline V gene (reference sequence).

This clonotype occurred a few times. The genes are TRBV7-2 and TRBJ1-4; TRBD1 aligns across 9 bases. The CDR3 length is 15 residues. With 0 bases clipped from V and 7 bases from J, the junction kept 3 bases outside the gene matches. The germline V gene has CDR1 SGHTA and CDR2 FQGNSA. CDR3 nucleotides: TGTGCCAGCAGCTTAGCCGGGACAGGGAGTGAAAAACTGTTTTTT. Protein sequence: CASSLAGTGSEKLFF.

Many counts were recorded for this clonotype. The chain employs TRBV12-3 or TRBV12-4 and TRBJ1-2; no clear D gene. This CDR3 contains 13 residues. V was cut by 8 bases and J by 7 bases, with 17 bases left in between. Here the CDR3 reads CASSAGWSGGYTF. The CDR3 DNA follows: TGTGCCAGCTCGGCAGGCTGGAGCGGTGGCTACACCTTC.

This clonotype has a count of ten or more. The rearrangement joins TRBV27 to TRBJ2-3; no reliable D call. V lost 5 bases and J lost 6, with 3 bases in between. Germline CDR1 reads MNHEY; CDR2 reads SMNVEV (reference sequence). The CDR3 consists of 10 residues. The CDR3 coding sequence is TGTGCCAGCAGTGGGGATACGCAGTATTTT. Translation gives CASSGDTQYF.

The gene calls are TRBV24-1 and TRBJ2-1; 10 bases align to TRBD1. CDR1 KGHDR and CDR2 SFDVKD come from the germline V gene. The length of the CDR3 is 14 residues. V gave up 7 bases and J gave up 3 bases; unmatched junction bases: 2. This CDR3 reads CATRGDRGYNEQFF. DNA of the CDR3: TGTGCCACCAGGGGGGACAGGGGCTACAATGAGCAGTTCTTC.

In nucleotides, the CDR3 is TGCGCCAGCAGCCAAGCGTCAGGGAGGTTGATGGGCTCCTACAATGAGCAGTTCTTC. Its protein is CASSQASGRLMGSYNEQFF. The V gene is TRBV4-1, the J gene TRBJ2-1; the D gene is possibly TRBD2 (6 bases). V lost 1 base, J lost 0 bases, and 19 bases lay in between. This CDR3 region has 19 residues. Germline V gives CDR1 MGHRA, CDR2 YSYEKL.

Concerning this clonotype itself: Sequence at one end of the junction differs from germline and may be a read error. The V call is TRBV7-2, the J call TRBJ2-2, with TRBD2 as a possible D gene (6 bases). CDR3 length: 17 residues. CDR1 is SGHTA, CDR2 FQGNSA, per germline. The DNA of the CDR3 is TGTGCAAGCAGCTTATCCGCGGGACGGGCGAACACCGGGGAGCTGTTTTTT. Amino acids: CASSLSAGRANTGELFF.

CDR3 sequence (DNA): TGCAGTGCTAGGGGGGAGCCTGCAACTAATGAAAAACTGTTTTTT. This translates into CSARGEPATNEKLFF. The chain couples TRBV20-1 to TRBJ1-4; possible D gene TRBD1, 5 bases. Germline V lookup: CDR1 DFQATT, CDR2 SNEGSKA (reference sequence). Trimming removed 3 bases at V and 0 bases at J, with 11 bases between. This CDR3 comprises 15 residues.

The rearrangement joins TRBV29-1 to TRBJ1-2, with 9 bases lining up with TRBD1. Germline CDR1 reads SQVTM; CDR2 reads ANQGSEA. The CDR3 sequence is 14 residues long. Trimming cost V 1 base and J 7 bases; bases outside gene matches: 7. The CDR3: CSVEATGTGLGYTF. CDR3 coding DNA: TGCAGCGTTGAAGCCACCGGGACAGGGCTTGGCTACACCTTC.

This clonotype was counted between two and nine times. This chain uses TRBV7-3 with TRBJ1-2; D gene uncertain. There are 14 residues in the CDR3. The germline V gene encodes CDR1 SGHTA and CDR2 FQGTGA. Trimming removed 2 bases at V and 9 bases at J, with 16 bases between. The CDR3 DNA sequence: TGTGCCAGCAGCTTAGATAACGGTGATGCGAGCTACACCTTC. Translated: CASSLDNGDASYTF.

This chain links TRBV5-6 with TRBJ2-7; D uncertain. This CDR3 region has 13 residues. Trimming pared 4 bases from V and 6 bases from J, leaving 14 bases between. Germline V gene lookup returns CDR1 SGHDT and CDR2 YYEEEE. The CDR3 spells CASSRNRVGEQYV. The CDR3 nucleotides are TGTGCCAGCAGCCGGAACCGGGTGGGCGAGCAGTACGTC.

The V and J genes are TRBV12-3 or TRBV12-4 and TRBJ2-3; TRBD2 aligns across 12 bases. This CDR3 comprises 15 residues. V shed 6 bases, J shed 9 bases, and the junction held 10 bases outside the gene matches. This CDR3 reads CASSLRTSGATTQYF. The DNA of the CDR3 is TGTGCCAGCAGCCTCCGGACTAGCGGGGCCACCACGCAGTATTTT.

The chain joins TRBV5-6 to TRBJ2-7; 7 nucleotides align to TRBD1. Germline V gene data show CDR1 as SGHDT and CDR2 as YYEEEE. V lost 0 bases and J lost 6; bases outside the gene matches: 3. The CDR3 sequence is 13 residues long. For the CDR3, the DNA is TGTGCCAGCAGCTTGGGACAGGGCATCGAGCAGTACGTC. This codes for CASSLGQGIEQYV.

This clonotype was found a few times. The chain recombines TRBV7-2 with TRBJ2-1; 13 nucleotides line up with TRBD2. Germline-derived CDR1 and CDR2 are SGHTA and FQGNSA. With V trimmed by 5 bases and J by 10 bases, 8 bases remained unmatched. The CDR3 has 15 amino acids. The CDR3 protein is CASSPGTSGVSEQFF. The CDR3 nucleotides are TGTGCCAGCAGCCCCGGGACTAGCGGGGTCTCGGAGCAGTTCTTC.

This clonotype was detected a few times. The chain recombines TRBV5-1 with TRBJ2-5, with D possibly matching TRBD1 (5 bases). The CDR3 sequence is 14 residues long. Germline CDR1 SGHRS, CDR2 YFSETQ. With 4 bases removed from V and 1 base from J, the gap between germline ends came to 11 bases. The DNA for the CDR3 is TGCGCCAGCAGCCTAGGGGAAATCCAAGAGACCCAGTACTTC. Translating gives CASSLGEIQETQYF.

V is TRBV7-6 and J is TRBJ1-3; TRBD1 matches 8 bases. Germline V gene sequence: CDR1 SGHVS, CDR2 FNYEAQ. CDR3 length: 15 residues. Losses at the gene ends were 4 bases for V and 3 bases for J; bases not matched to a gene: 5. CDR3 residues: CASSSPDRVGNTIYF. For the CDR3, the DNA is TGTGCCAGCAGCTCGCCGGACAGGGTTGGAAACACCATATATTTT.

This clonotype showed up just a few times. This chain uses TRBV18 with TRBJ2-5; 8 bases align to TRBD1. CDR1 and CDR2 (germline): KGHSH, LQKENI. This CDR3 has 15 amino acids. V dropped 2 bases and J dropped 2; count of bases not matched to a gene: 4. CDR3 residues: CASSPSRGPQETQYF. CDR3 DNA: TGTGCCAGCTCACCATCCAGGGGGCCGCAAGAGACCCAGTACTTC.

This clonotype has just a few counts. This chain links TRBV4-1 with TRBJ2-3; 13 positions match TRBD2. CDR1 is MGHRA, CDR2 YSYEKL, per germline. V lost 4 bases, J lost 2 bases, and 6 bases stayed unmatched. This CDR3 is 17 amino acids long. The CDR3 DNA sequence: TGCGCCAGCAGCCGAGGACTAGCGGGGGTTGTCACAGATACGCAGTATTTT. This encodes CASSRGLAGVVTDTQYF.

This clonotype occurred a few times. The rearrangement joins TRBV7-2 to TRBJ1-3, with unresolved D. CDR3 length equals 15 residues. With 1 base removed from V and 0 bases from J, the gap between germline ends came to 7 bases. The germline gives CDR1 SGHTA, CDR2 FQGNSA. The CDR3: CASSLEVTSGNTIYF. CDR3 sequence (DNA): TGTGCCAGCAGCTTAGAAGTCACCTCTGGAAACACCATATATTTT.

The chain combines TRBV6-5 with TRBJ2-7, with 8 bases matching TRBD1. The CDR3 runs 17 residues. Germline V gene lookup returns CDR1 MNHEY and CDR2 SVGAGI. After removal of 0 bases from V and 3 bases from J, the junction contained 10 bases not matched to a gene. The DNA for the CDR3 is TGTGCCAGCAGTTACTCGGGTGGACAGGGCGCTTTCTACGAGCAGTACTTC. It translates to CASSYSGGQGAFYEQYF.